A single sample gave rise to the 26 T cell receptor beta chains below, sequenced in a study of blood T cell repertoires in COVID-19. Using immunoSEQ multiplex PCR, the repertoire was profiled, and TCRdb retains in-frame clones only, with some absent. The sample lists about 270,000 clones, 75% to 90% occurring once. Specimen: PBMCs or T cells enriched from blood (not recorded which). The receptors originated from a woman younger than 45 with acute COVID-19.

V and J are TRBV5-5 and TRBJ1-5; perhaps TRBD1 as D (6 bases). V shed 4 bases and J shed 7 bases, with 18 bases lying between them. The germline gives CDR1 SGHKS, CDR2 YYEKEE (reference sequence). CDR3 length equals 15 residues. The CDR3 sequence is CASSGLGAVGQPQHF. Here the CDR3 DNA reads TGTGCCAGCAGCGGTCTGGGGGCGGTAGGACAGCCCCAGCATTTT.

The gene calls are TRBV6-5 and TRBJ2-2; 8 bases match TRBD1. This CDR3 contains 13 residues. The germline V gene has CDR1 MNHEY and CDR2 SVGAGI. V lost 5 bases to trimming and J lost 5 bases; unmatched junction nucleotides: 1. CDR3 region: CASSRTGTGELFF. In DNA form, the CDR3 reads TGTGCCAGCAGTCGGACAGGGACCGGGGAGCTGTTTTTT.

In this sample, this clone turned up once. V gene TRBV28 combines with J gene TRBJ2-7; D is undetermined. This CDR3 is built from 13 residues. V was cut by 4 bases and J by 3 bases, with 10 bases left in between. Germline V CDR1 and CDR2: MDHEN, SYDVKM. This CDR3 is CASSSLLVYEQYF. The CDR3 nucleotides read TGTGCCAGCAGTTCCCTATTAGTCTACGAGCAGTACTTC.

The rearrangement uses TRBV2 and TRBJ2-1, with TRBD2 matching 10 bases. The germline CDR1 and CDR2 sequences are SNHLY and FYNNEI. CDR3 length: 14 amino acids. The J segment lost 9 bases and the V segment lost 6 bases, leaving 8 bases of the junction unmatched. In DNA, the CDR3 is TGTGCCAGCAGCCTAGCGGGAGATTATGGTGAGCAGTTCTTC. Translating gives CASSLAGDYGEQFF.

The rearrangement links TRBV2 to TRBJ1-5; 8 nucleotides match TRBD1. With V trimmed by 2 bases and J by 4 bases, 10 bases remained unmatched. The length of the CDR3 is 17 residues. Germline lookup yields CDR1 SNHLY and CDR2 FYNNEI. This chain's CDR3 is CASSESDRGGENQPQHF. The CDR3 nucleotides are TGTGCCAGCAGTGAAAGCGACAGGGGTGGGGAGAATCAGCCCCAGCATTTT. The variable domain in full, with the rest retrieved from reference TRBV2 and TRBJ1-5, is EPEVTQTPSHQVTQMGQEVILRCVPISNHLYFYWYRQILGQKVEFLVSFYNNEISEKSEIFDDQFSVERPDGSNFTLKIRSTKLEDSAMYFCASSESDRGGENQPQHFGDGTRLSIL.

The V call is TRBV11-2, the J call TRBJ2-7, with 12 bases aligning to TRBD2. V dropped 1 base and J dropped 4; count of bases not matched to a gene: 14. This CDR3 spans 19 amino acids. CDR1 is SGHAT and CDR2 is FQNNGV in the germline V gene. The CDR3: CASSLVSGHRTSGIYEQYF. The CDR3 nucleotides read TGTGCCAGCAGCTTAGTGAGTGGCCATCGGACTAGCGGGATATACGAGCAGTACTTC.

The V gene is TRBV28, the J gene TRBJ2-7; 8 bases match TRBD2. The CDR3 has 15 amino acids. The V gene's germline CDR1 is MDHEN and CDR2 SYDVKM. V shed 6 bases, J shed 6 bases, and the junction held 13 bases outside the gene matches. For the CDR3, the DNA is TGTGCCAGCAGAATATCCGGGACTAGTCTCGGCGAGCAGTACTTC. Encoded protein: CASRISGTSLGEQYF.

V gene TRBV6-5 combines with J gene TRBJ2-1; 10 bases map to TRBD2. V was clipped by 8 bases and J by 3 bases; unmatched bases: 7. The CDR3 sequence is 15 residues long. CDR1 and CDR2 from the germline V gene are MNHEY and SVGAGI. The CDR3 region is CASSRTSGDYNEQFF. CDR3 nucleotides: TGTGCCAGCTCCCGGACTAGCGGTGACTACAATGAGCAGTTCTTC.

In this sample, this clone turned up once. The V call is TRBV28, the J call TRBJ2-7; tentative D call: TRBD1 (6 bases). Germline V gene data show CDR1 as MDHEN and CDR2 as SYDVKM. The CDR3 sequence is 14 residues long. V lost 4 bases and J lost 2, with 12 bases in between. The CDR3 nucleotides are TGTGCCAGCAGTTCGCAGGGGTCCCCCTACGAGCAGTACTTC. The encoded protein is CASSSQGSPYEQYF.

This chain links TRBV18 with TRBJ1-2; D gene uncertain. Germline values: CDR1 KGHSH, CDR2 LQKENI. Trimming removed 2 bases from V and 4 bases from J, with 11 bases in between. The CDR3 contains 14 residues. CDR3 residues: CASSPIERIYGYTF. In DNA, the CDR3 is TGTGCCAGCTCACCAATCGAGCGGATCTATGGCTACACCTTC.

The CDR3 nucleotides are TGCAGCTACGCGGGACTAGAAGCCCGCACAGATACGCAGTATTTT. Translated: CSYAGLEARTDTQYF. The rearrangement joins TRBV29-1 to TRBJ2-3, with 8 bases that match TRBD2. V was pared by 8 bases and J by 1 base, with 11 bases of the junction left unmatched. The CDR3 sequence is 15 residues long. Germline V gene lookup returns CDR1 SQVTM and CDR2 ANQGSEA.

The CDR3 here is CSVRGQGTDTGELFF. In DNA form, the CDR3 reads TGCAGCGTACGAGGACAGGGCACGGACACCGGGGAGCTGTTTTTT. The chain carries TRBV29-1 and TRBJ2-2; TRBD1 matches 8 bases. The CDR3 totals 15 residues. Losses at the gene ends were 6 bases for V and 3 bases for J; bases not matched to a gene: 9. The germline V gene has CDR1 SQVTM and CDR2 ANQGSEA.

The rearrangement links TRBV2 to TRBJ1-2, with 10 bases matching TRBD1. V lost 1 base and J lost 4; bases outside the gene matches: 3. The germline CDR1 and CDR2 sequences are SNHLY and FYNNEI. The CDR3 consists of 15 residues. The CDR3 loop is CASSEGQGAFYGYTF. As DNA, the CDR3 is TGTGCCAGCAGTGAAGGACAGGGGGCGTTCTATGGCTACACCTTC.

The CDR3 here is CASSTTGTSGSGFRNEQFF. In nucleotides, the CDR3 is TGTGCCAGTAGTACAACCGGGACTAGCGGGAGTGGATTTCGGAATGAGCAGTTCTTC. The V gene is TRBV19, the J gene TRBJ2-1; 14 bases agree with TRBD2. The ends lost 4 bases at V and 7 bases at J; junction bases unmatched: 15. Germline assignment: CDR1 LNHDA and CDR2 SQIVND (reference sequence). This CDR3 comprises 19 residues.

The V gene is TRBV4-1, the J gene TRBJ1-2; the D is unclear. CDR1 is MGHRA and CDR2 is YSYEKL in the germline V gene. The CDR3 is 16 amino acids. The germline V and J ends were trimmed by 0 bases and 4 bases, with 15 bases remaining between them. As DNA, the CDR3 is TGCGCCAGCAGCCAAGATTTAAGGGAGGGCGGCTATGGCTACACCTTC. Translating gives CASSQDLREGGYGYTF.

This clone has only a few counts. This chain uses TRBV27 with TRBJ1-2, with 9 positions matching TRBD1. This CDR3 has 15 residues. CDR1 MNHEY and CDR2 SMNVEV come from the germline V gene (reference sequence). Trimming at V came to 6 bases and at J to 3 bases, leaving 8 bases not matched to a gene. The CDR3 DNA sequence: TGTGCCAGCAGCGGTACAGGGGGCGCTTACTATGGCTACACCTTC. Its protein product is CASSGTGGAYYGYTF.

Only one count was recorded for this clone. V is TRBV28 and J is TRBJ1-2; 8 bases are a match to TRBD1. Trimming cost V 6 bases and J 6 bases; bases outside gene matches: 9. The germline CDR1 and CDR2 sequences are MDHEN and SYDVKM. The CDR3 extends over 14 amino acids. This CDR3 reads CASSLGQGRNGYTF. For the CDR3, the DNA is TGTGCCAGCAGCCTCGGACAGGGAAGGAATGGCTACACCTTC.

The chain couples TRBV5-8 to TRBJ1-5, with TRBD1 identical over 9 bases. Germline lookup yields CDR1 SGHTS and CDR2 YDEGEE. V gave up 6 bases and J gave up 5 bases; unmatched junction bases: 6. The CDR3 spans 14 residues. As DNA, the CDR3 is TGTGCCAGCACCTACTGGACAGGGGATCAGCCCCAGCATTTT. Protein sequence: CASTYWTGDQPQHF.

The chain carries TRBV29-1 and TRBJ2-7; TRBD2 aligns across 8 bases. Germline CDR1 and CDR2: SQVTM and ANQGSEA. The CDR3 is made up of 13 amino acids. The ends lost 6 bases at V and 7 bases at J; junction bases unmatched: 11. The CDR3 DNA is TGCAGCGTGCCGGGGACTAGTCCCTTGGAGCAGTACTTC. Protein product: CSVPGTSPLEQYF.

V gene TRBV28 combines with J gene TRBJ2-6, with TRBD2 matching over 10 bases. The germline V gene encodes CDR1 MDHEN and CDR2 SYDVKM. Trimming at V came to 5 bases and at J to 4 bases, leaving 14 bases not matched to a gene. The CDR3 contains 19 residues. Here the CDR3 reads CASSLELAGGSTGANVLTF. The CDR3 bases are TGTGCCAGCAGTCTCGAATTAGCGGGAGGTTCAACCGGGGCCAACGTCCTGACTTTC.

This rearrangement joins TRBV9 to TRBJ2-7, with D uncertain. V gave up 4 bases and J gave up 0 bases, with 8 bases separating them. CDR1 and CDR2 from the germline V gene are SGDLS and YYNGEE. The CDR3 runs 13 residues. This CDR3 reads CASSPKSSYEQYF. The CDR3 DNA follows: TGTGCCAGCAGCCCTAAGAGCTCCTACGAGCAGTACTTC.

This clone was seen just once. This sequence joins TRBV21-1 and TRBJ2-2; the table's D call of TRBD1 was not tested on the DNA. TRBV21-1 has pseudogene status. The CDR3 is made up of 16 amino acids. The DNA of the CDR3 is TGTGCCAGCAGCAAAGGAGGCAGGGCTAACACCGGGGAGCTGTTTTTT. As protein: CASSKGGRANTGELFF.

The chain is built from TRBV19 and TRBJ1-1, with D uncertain. Germline assignment: CDR1 LNHDA and CDR2 SQIVND (reference sequence). Between the trimmed V and J ends, which lost 4 bases and 10 bases, there was a span of 13 bases. The CDR3 contains 12 residues. DNA of the CDR3: TGTGCCAGTAGTAATACAGCTGGAGGAGCTTTCTTT. The encoded protein is CASSNTAGGAFF.

The rearrangement links TRBV24-1 to TRBJ2-3; 8 nucleotides agree with TRBD1. Germline V lookup: CDR1 KGHDR, CDR2 SFDVKD. The trim removed 4 bases at V and 3 bases at J, leaving 5 bases unmatched. The CDR3 runs to 15 residues. CDR3 amino acids: CATSETGEETDTQYF. DNA for the CDR3: TGTGCCACCAGTGAGACAGGGGAGGAAACAGATACGCAGTATTTT.

The chain is built from TRBV30 and TRBJ2-3, with 9 bases that match TRBD2. The germline V gene has CDR1 GTSNPN and CDR2 SVGIG (reference sequence). After removal of 3 bases from V and 1 base from J, the junction contained 26 bases not matched to a gene. The length of the CDR3 is 22 residues. The CDR3 sequence is CAWRRTTSPLREGLSGTDTQYF. CDR3 sequence (DNA): TGTGCCTGGAGAAGAACCACCTCTCCGTTGCGGGAGGGCTTGTCGGGCACAGATACGCAGTATTTT.

Remarks on this clone: At the DNA level, this CDR3 is encoded by other sequences in the same sample as well. CDR3 sequence (DNA): TGTGCCAGCAGCCAAGAATCAGGGGGTAACACTGAAGCTTTCTTT. It specifies CASSQESGGNTEAFF. The chain joins TRBV3-1 (or the pseudogene TRBV3-2) to TRBJ1-1, with TRBD1 matching 7 bases. CDR3 length: 15 residues. The J segment lost 2 bases and the V segment lost 0 bases, leaving 3 bases of the junction unmatched. Germline assignment: CDR1 LGHDT and CDR2 YNNKEL (reference sequence).